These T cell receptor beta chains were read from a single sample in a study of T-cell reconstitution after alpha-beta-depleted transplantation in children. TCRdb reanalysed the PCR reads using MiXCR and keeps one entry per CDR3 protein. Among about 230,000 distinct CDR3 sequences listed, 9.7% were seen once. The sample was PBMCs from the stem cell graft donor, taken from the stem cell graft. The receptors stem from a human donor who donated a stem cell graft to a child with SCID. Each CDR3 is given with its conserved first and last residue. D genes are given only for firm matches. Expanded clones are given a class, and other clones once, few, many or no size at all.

CASSLHQDGELFF,TGCGCCAGCAGCTTGCACCAGGACGGGGAGCTGTTTTTT,many,.,TRBJ2-2,TRBV5-1
CASSLGGRYNEQFF,TGTGCCAGCAGCTTAGGGGGGAGGTACAATGAGCAGTTCTTC,many,.,TRBJ2-1,TRBV7-8
CAWATGNEQFF,TGTGCCTGGGCTACAGGGAATGAGCAGTTCTTC,many,.,TRBJ2-1,TRBV30
CASNAGVRGYTEAFF,TGCGCCAGCAACGCAGGGGTGCGAGGGTACACTGAAGCTTTCTTT,many,.,TRBJ1-1,TRBV5-1
CASNRQSSYEQYF,TGTGCCAGCAATAGACAGAGCTCCTACGAGCAGTACTTC,many,.,TRBJ2-7,TRBV2
CASSLAGGNQETQYF,TGTGCCAGCAGTTTGGCAGGGGGTAACCAAGAGACCCAGTACTTC,many,TRBD1,TRBJ2-5,TRBV12-3/TRBV12-4
CASSFRPAALDTQYF,TGTGCCAGCAGTTTCCGCCCAGCGGCGTTGGATACGCAGTATTTT,many,.,TRBJ2-3,TRBV6-6
CASSSKGPYGYTF,TGTGCCAGCAGCTCCAAGGGACCTTATGGCTACACCTTC,many,.,TRBJ1-2,TRBV7-2
CASSLVFNTEAFF,TGTGCCAGCAGCTTAGTCTTCAACACTGAAGCTTTCTTT,many,.,TRBJ1-1,TRBV11-2
CASSPGQGPTSGYTF,TGTGCCAGCAGCCCCGGACAGGGACCCACCAGTGGCTACACCTTC,few,TRBD1,TRBJ1-2,TRBV7-3
CASSRNPSASTDTQYF,TGTGCCAGCAGTCGAAACCCTAGCGCAAGCACAGATACGCAGTATTTT,.,.,TRBJ2-3,TRBV6-1
CASNLWGPARLTQYF,TGTGCCAGCAACTTGTGGGGGCCCGCCCGCCTAACGCAGTATTTT,.,.,TRBJ2-3,TRBV5-5
CASSLLKGNEQFF,TGTGCCAGCAGCTTGTTGAAGGGGAATGAGCAGTTCTTC,many,.,TRBJ2-1,TRBV5-5
CASSSRAGFSYEQYF,TGTGCCAGCAGCTCCAGGGCGGGCTTCTCCTACGAGCAGTACTTC,few,.,TRBJ2-7,TRBV7-2
CASMGTGRYNEQFF,TGCGCCAGCATGGGGACAGGGCGGTACAATGAGCAGTTCTTC,many,TRBD1,TRBJ2-1,TRBV5-1
CASSLGHDPGEQFF,TGTGCCAGCAGCCTAGGACACGACCCTGGTGAGCAGTTCTTC,many,.,TRBJ2-1,TRBV7-3
CASSPSDRGGYGYTF,TGTGCCAGCAGCCCATCGGACAGGGGTGGCTATGGCTACACCTTC,many,TRBD1,TRBJ1-2,TRBV7-9
CASSQMPGDLPYEQYF,TGTGCCAGCAGCCAAATGCCGGGGGACCTCCCCTACGAGCAGTACTTC,many,.,TRBJ2-7,TRBV4-2
CASSAKPLNQAGPRANEQFF,TGTGCCAGCAGCGCAAAGCCGCTGAATCAAGCCGGGCCCAGGGCCAATGAGCAGTTCTTC,few,.,TRBJ2-1,TRBV21-1
CSVEGSAGPLSYEQYF,TGCAGCGTTGAAGGATCGGCAGGGCCCCTTTCCTACGAGCAGTACTTC,many,.,TRBJ2-7,TRBV29-1
CASSFKDTQYF,TGTGCCAGCAGTTTTAAGGATACGCAGTATTTT,many,.,TRBJ2-3,TRBV12-3/TRBV12-4
CASRGGLNYEQYF,TGTGCCAGCAGGGGAGGACTGAACTACGAGCAGTACTTC,many,.,TRBJ2-7,TRBV7-8
CASSPWRGGTGELFF,TGTGCCAGCTCACCATGGAGAGGGGGAACTGGGGAGCTGTTTTTT,.,.,TRBJ2-2,TRBV18
CASSRPDRPIYF,TGTGCCAGCAGTCGCCCGGACAGACCCATATATTTT,.,.,TRBJ1-3,TRBV6-1
CASSPPGTGVTYGYTF,TGCGCCAGCAGCCCGCCCGGGACAGGGGTGACCTATGGCTACACCTTC,many,TRBD1,TRBJ1-2,TRBV5-1
CASSLGVWTEAFF,TGTGCCAGCAGCTTAGGGGTTTGGACTGAAGCTTTCTTT,.,.,TRBJ1-1,TRBV7-9
CASSRDRAPYNEQFF,TGTGCCAGCAGTCGGGACAGGGCGCCCTACAATGAGCAGTTCTTC,many,TRBD1,TRBJ2-1,TRBV6-2/TRBV6-3
CASREQGNTGELFF,TGTGCCAGCAGGGAACAGGGGAACACCGGGGAGCTGTTTTTT,many,.,TRBJ2-2,TRBV28
CASSRWTASLPTYEQYF,TGTGCCAGCAGTCGGTGGACAGCGTCCCTCCCCACCTACGAGCAGTACTTC,.,.,TRBJ2-7,TRBV28
CSARDTVAGEQETQYF,TGCAGTGCTAGAGATACGGTAGCGGGGGAACAAGAGACCCAGTACTTC,many,TRBD2,TRBJ2-5,TRBV20-1
CASSLGYDQETQYF,TGTGCCAGCAGTCTTGGCTACGACCAAGAGACCCAGTACTTC,many,.,TRBJ2-5,TRBV12-3/TRBV12-4
CSAEQGRNQPQHF,TGCAGTGCTGAACAGGGACGCAATCAGCCCCAGCATTTT,.,.,TRBJ1-5,TRBV20-1
CASSEAGSYEQYF,TGTGCCAGCAGTGAAGCGGGATCCTACGAGCAGTACTTC,many,.,TRBJ2-7,TRBV6-1
CATDRVNTEAFF,TGTGCGACGGACAGGGTGAACACTGAAGCTTTCTTT,few,TRBD1,TRBJ1-1,TRBV7-9
CASQVGTGNEQFF,TGTGCCAGTCAAGTAGGGACGGGGAATGAGCAGTTCTTC,many,.,TRBJ2-1,TRBV12-3/TRBV12-4
CSAIALRGGVEAFF,TGCAGTGCTATCGCCCTCCGAGGGGGGGTTGAAGCTTTCTTT,many,.,TRBJ1-1,TRBV20-1
CASSYNPRGELFF,TGTGCCAGCAGTTACAATCCCAGGGGGGAGCTGTTTTTT,few,.,TRBJ2-2,TRBV6-5
CASSVGSPLSYEQYF,TGTGCCAGCAGCGTAGGGAGCCCCCTTTCCTACGAGCAGTACTTC,many,.,TRBJ2-7,TRBV7-9
CSARDFPSFNEQFF,TGCAGTGCAAGGGACTTCCCATCTTTCAATGAGCAGTTCTTC,many,.,TRBJ2-1,TRBV20-1
CASSLGTGRDSPLHF,TGTGCCAGCAGCTTAGGGACGGGGAGAGATTCACCCCTCCACTTT,many,.,TRBJ1-6,TRBV7-9
CASSRQGISYEQYF,TGTGCCAGCAGCCGACAGGGTATCTCCTACGAGCAGTACTTC,many,TRBD1,TRBJ2-7,TRBV7-8
CASSLVSGAKNIQYF,TGTGCCAGCAGTTTAGTGTCCGGAGCCAAAAACATTCAGTACTTC,many,.,TRBJ2-4,TRBV12-3/TRBV12-4
CASSGTVYRPQHF,TGTGCCAGCAGCGGGACAGTTTATAGGCCCCAGCATTTT,.,TRBD1,TRBJ1-5,TRBV5-6
CASTEDGNTEAFF,TGTGCCAGCACCGAGGACGGGAACACTGAAGCTTTCTTT,many,.,TRBJ1-1,TRBV6-6
CASRTGTGSDTQYF,TGTGCCAGCAGAACGGGAACTGGCTCAGATACGCAGTATTTT,.,.,TRBJ2-3,TRBV2
CSARDPHTMNTEAFF,TGCAGTGCTAGAGATCCCCACACCATGAACACTGAAGCTTTCTTT,many,.,TRBJ1-1,TRBV20-1
CASSESRQETQYF,TGTGCCAGCAGTGAATCCAGGCAAGAGACCCAGTACTTC,many,.,TRBJ2-5,TRBV2
CAMGHRVLGTDTQYF,TGTGCCATGGGACACAGGGTGCTCGGCACAGATACGCAGTATTTT,.,.,TRBJ2-3,TRBV7-2
CSVDPSQGYTEAFF,TGCAGCGTTGATCCGTCGCAGGGCTACACTGAAGCTTTCTTT,many,.,TRBJ1-1,TRBV29-1
CASSLRRGENTEAFF,TGTGCCAGCAGCTTGAGGAGGGGGGAGAACACTGAAGCTTTCTTT,many,.,TRBJ1-1,TRBV5-5
CASSRIPQGKRGYTF,TGTGCCAGCAGCCGGATTCCGCAGGGGAAGCGCGGCTACACCTTC,many,.,TRBJ1-2,TRBV5-6
CSATGGPGEKLFF,TGCAGCGCCACGGGGGGTCCGGGGGAAAAACTGTTTTTT,many,.,TRBJ1-4,TRBV29-1
CASSEWTISTQYF,TGTGCCAGCAGTGAATGGACTATAAGTACGCAGTATTTT,many,.,TRBJ2-3,TRBV2
CASGGTAQETQYF,TGCGCCAGCGGGGGGACAGCCCAAGAGACCCAGTACTTC,many,.,TRBJ2-5,TRBV5-1
CSGSSSYEQYF,TGCAGTGGAAGCAGTAGTTACGAGCAGTACTTC,many,.,TRBJ2-7,TRBV20-1
CASSQDQGVLYEQYF,TGCGCCAGCAGCCAAGATCAGGGGGTCTTGTACGAGCAGTACTTC,.,TRBD1,TRBJ2-7,TRBV4-1